This TCR beta chain appears in the sequencing data of a study of beta chain features in type 1 diabetes (dated by TCRdb to 2016 to 2019). Some background on the complete study: Mean age, gender distribution, total cell number and subset yield did not differ between patients and healthy donors. A total of roughly 99 million sorted cells were examined across all samples, and the number of cells per subset was strongly correlated with RNA yield. In the study, TCRB repertoires of sorted circulating CD4+ T cell subsets from recently diagnosed type 1 diabetes patients were compared with those of matched healthy donors. Whereas all 30 or so donors provided naive and central memory subsets, regulatory and stem cell-like memory subsets were isolated from just 8 patients and roughly 8 healthy donors.

The entire amount of isolated RNA was reverse transcribed using the High Capacity cDNA Reverse Transcription Kit, so the sequenced TCRB transcripts were expressed ones. Naive, central memory and regulatory T cell samples underwent deep immunoSEQ sequencing, averaging around 4 million total reads per sample. Sorted cells were lysed in RLT buffer, and RNA was extracted using DNase-treated RNeasy Micro or Mini kits according to cell number. To prevent cross-contamination, each cell subset was processed individually, whereas patient and healthy donor samples were processed jointly. The immunoSEQ multiplex PCR was used to amplify TCRB sequences from cDNA, yielding 87-bp fragments that span the CDR3 region. Sequencing of the amplicons was performed on the Illumina HiSeq platform. Per the authors' processing: PCR bias was corrected computationally using synthetic template baselines, and reads within Hamming distance 2 were collapsed, with unmergeable singletons discarded. Reads were aligned against IMGT so that V, D and J genes, CDR3 length and insertions or deletions at six rearrangement sites could be assigned. Within each subset, clonotype counts were normalized to sorted cell number, and only after that were true diversity and Gini coefficients computed with the tcR R package. The overlap coefficient, calculated on TCRB nucleotide sequences, was used to measure repertoire sharing. As a proxy for the pre-selection repertoire, out-of-frame TCRB sequences from naive cells were analyzed. Sourced from immuneACCESS, this table was stored by TCRdb with only in-frame sequences that have V and J called. A share of the clones is absent; for the studies checked, an unresolved V gene accounts for under half, and the remainder has no known explanation. From that table come the V and J calls and clone size; the DNA was used to work out D and trimming. This sample gives around 250,000 clones in total; around 13% of them show up just once. The ten largest clonotypes hold 0.019% of the sample.

From each donor, a single peripheral blood sample of roughly 0.11 L on average was drawn into heparinised tubes. A BD FACSAria II and a panel including CD45RO, CCR7, CD25, CD127, CD95 and CD27 were used to sort naive, central memory, regulatory and stem cell-like memory CD4+ T cells. All sorted populations exceeded 95% purity. PBMCs were isolated immediately by Lymphoprep density gradient centrifugation and stained directly without culture. To minimize batch effects, samples were stained and sorted in pairs, one healthy donor with one patient per experiment. The full study reports these points: Shorter templates might be favored by PCR, yet because patient and control samples were amplified and corrected together, any such skew would affect both groups equally. The naive, central memory and regulatory TCRB repertoires appeared to resemble one another more closely among patients than among healthy donors. Because small numbers of individuals were included in the HLA sub-analyses, any influence of HLA type on TCRB rearrangement was left unresolved. A moderate but significant shortening of TCRB CDR3 length was observed in type 1 diabetes patients in all four CD4+ subsets. At VDJ recombination sites, type 1 diabetes patients had fewer insertions and more deleted nucleotides, which implies abnormalities in thymic rearrangement. Sequencing cDNA rather than genomic DNA could over-represent highly expressing activated cells, although activation and CD3 levels did not differ between groups.

V drops 7 bases and J drops 7 bases, leaving 17 bases in between. Including the terminal cysteine and phenylalanine, the CDR3 comprises 14 residues. The CDR3 DNA has 42 bases and is translated from base 1. From a lookup of the germline V gene, CDR1 and CDR2 are SGHRS and YFSETQ. Comments on this clone: The clone's antigen remains unknown. No quality values exist for individual bases; no much larger clone is one base distant.

The receptor's source is a man aged 25-45 years with type 1 diabetes. The chain is assembled from TRBV5-1 and TRBJ2-2; TRBD1 is a possible D gene, resting on 6 matching bases. The sequenced sample consisted of naive CD4+ T cells from blood. Reading the label with the study, this specimen's cell subset or site is: true naive CD4+ T cells. This receptor carries the CDR3 CASSPTDRRGELFF. The DNA is as follows: TGCGCCAGCTCACCCACGGACAGACGCGGGGAGCTGTTTTTT.